This TCR beta chain was profiled in a study of CD8+CD57+ T cells in acquired aplastic anemia. About the research overall: DNA from sorted CD4+ and CD8+ cells averaged about 3.2 ug. In CD4+ cells, healthy donors produced an average of approximately 11 million reads.

From germline, CDR1 is ENHRY and CDR2 SYGVKD. The CDR3 spans 16 residues. To note about this clonotype: Antigen: not known. One end of the junction is discordant with germline, which a read error may explain.

Whole-study results and caveats: Statistical testing detected no significant gap in CD8+ Simpson's diversity between patients and controls. Comparison of patients with controls identified around 31 shared CD8+ CDR3 sequences.

The template used for profiling TCR beta VDJ and CDR3 was genomic DNA. TCRdb reprocessed the reads via MiXCR and lists one record per CDR3 protein. The sample has tens of thousands of distinct CDR3 sequences; about 45% are singletons. The gene calls are TRBV10-3 and TRBJ2-7, with 7 bases aligning to TRBD2. The TCR originated in a human donor in good health, serving as a control. Sequencing was performed on sorted CD4+, CD8+, or CD8+CD57+ T cells (not recorded which) from PBMCs. CDR3 nucleotides: TGTGCCGTCAGTGAGTCGGCTAGCGGAAGGTCCTACGAGCAGCACTTC. It specifies CAVSESASGRSYEQHF.